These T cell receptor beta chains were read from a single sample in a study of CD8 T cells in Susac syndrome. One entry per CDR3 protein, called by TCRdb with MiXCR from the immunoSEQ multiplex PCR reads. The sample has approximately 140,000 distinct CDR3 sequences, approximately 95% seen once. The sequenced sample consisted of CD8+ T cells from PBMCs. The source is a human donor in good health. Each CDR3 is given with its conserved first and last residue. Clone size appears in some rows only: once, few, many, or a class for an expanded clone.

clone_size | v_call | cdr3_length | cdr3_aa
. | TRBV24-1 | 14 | CATSVGDRNQPQHF
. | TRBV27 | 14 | CASSGGMGIDTQYF
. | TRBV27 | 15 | CASSFGGGSYNEQFF
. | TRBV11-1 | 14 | CASSSRWESETQYF
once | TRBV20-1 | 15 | CSAGHERSSYNEQFF
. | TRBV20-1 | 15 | CSASRASTEGTEQFF
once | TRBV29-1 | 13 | CSVSRDRTYEQYF
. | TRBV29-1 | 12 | CSVEVNSGELFF
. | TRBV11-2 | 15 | CASSLVTGGVYEQYF
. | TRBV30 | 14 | CAWSWTGEGQPQHF
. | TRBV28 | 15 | CASRFGTSGFYEQYF
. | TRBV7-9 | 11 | CASSLARDWFF
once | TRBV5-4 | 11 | CASSLASEQYF
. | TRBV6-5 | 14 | CASSPNPWTGELFF
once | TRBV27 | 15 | CASSLSRGGVQPQHF
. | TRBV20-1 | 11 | CSARWLNEQFF
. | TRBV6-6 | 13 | CASSYAWSWPQHF
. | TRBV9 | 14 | CASSVAGTEETQYF
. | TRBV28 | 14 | CASSSGTGSYEQYF
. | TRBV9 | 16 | CASSERTGEGTDTQYF
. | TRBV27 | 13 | CASSFSQGSRAFF
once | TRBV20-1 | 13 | CSASRGLGVEQYF
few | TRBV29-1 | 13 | CSYREVGSYEQYF
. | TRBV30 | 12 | CAGDSNNYEQYF
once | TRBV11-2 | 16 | CASSFNPDYSTDTQYF
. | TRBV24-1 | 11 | CATEADNEQFF
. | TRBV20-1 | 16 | CSARNTGAVRDQPQHF
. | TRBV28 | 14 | CASSLILASDTQYF
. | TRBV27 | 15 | CASSLQGGPYNEQFF
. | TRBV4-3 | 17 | CASSQELDRGFRYEQYF
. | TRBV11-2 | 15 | CASSERGTGGETQYF
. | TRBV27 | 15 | CASSRNREVRYEQYF
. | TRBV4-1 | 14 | CASSQGDHSYEQYF
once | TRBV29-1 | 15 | CSVEDLGLSTDTQYF
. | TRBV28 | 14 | CASSPGQGGHEQYF
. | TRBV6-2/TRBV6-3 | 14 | CASSYSDNSYEQYF
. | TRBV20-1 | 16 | CSARDLARSSNQPQHF
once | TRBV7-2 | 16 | CASSFFGISSYNEQFF
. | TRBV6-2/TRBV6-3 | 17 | CASRGHPSLAGSNEQYF
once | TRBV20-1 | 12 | CSARGGTDTQYF
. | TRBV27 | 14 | CASSRQGSPQPQHF
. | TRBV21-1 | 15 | CASSSYQWVGYEQYF
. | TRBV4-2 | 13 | CASSQDRANEQFF
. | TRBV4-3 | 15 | CASSQGAGNPNEQFF
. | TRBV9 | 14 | CASSQIGGSYGYTF
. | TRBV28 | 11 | CASSPYNEQFF
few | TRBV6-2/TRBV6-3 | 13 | CASSLQDSYEQYF
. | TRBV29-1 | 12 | CSVEKGNGELFF
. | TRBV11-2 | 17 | CASSLDGNSGSVDTQYF
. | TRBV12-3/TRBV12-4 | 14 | CASSPRESGKTQYF
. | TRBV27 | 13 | CASSLSRDRAQYF
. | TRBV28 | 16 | CASIRTSGREGETQYF
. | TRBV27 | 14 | CASKGGMSTGELFF
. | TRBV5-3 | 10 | CAALRVEQFF
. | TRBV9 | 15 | CASSPDRGQNTEAFF
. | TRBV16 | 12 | CASSRGQVEQFF
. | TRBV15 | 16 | CATSRDYSYGANVLTF
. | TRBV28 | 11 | CASSFLYEQYF